This TCR beta chain was retrieved from a study of CD8+CD57+ T cells in acquired aplastic anemia. V was shortened by 5 bases and J by 4 bases, with 10 bases between the two germline ends. The germline V gene has CDR1 KGHDR and CDR2 SFDVKD. The CDR3 totals 13 residues. In its sample, this clonotype was seen a few times. Antigen specificity is unknown. Genomic DNA, the template, was used for profiling of the TCR beta VDJ and CDR3. From the reads, TCRdb called clonotypes with MiXCR, one entry per CDR3 protein. The sample records about 120,000 distinct CDR3 sequences, 45% to 60% being singletons. Findings of the study overall: Simpson's diversity of CD8+ cells was not significantly different in patients compared with controls. Patients and controls turned out to have more than 25 CD8+ CDR3 sequences in common.

CD8+CD57+ cell expansion had been shown by flow cytometry in patients chosen for sequencing. This sequence joins TRBV24-1 and TRBJ1-2; no definite D call. Sequencing used sorted CD4+, CD8+, or CD8+CD57+ T cells (not recorded which) from PBMCs. This receptor was taken from a human donor with aplastic anemia. The CDR3, as DNA: TGTGCCACCAGTGGGGAGGGCCTCTATGGCTACACCTTC. Its protein product is CATSGEGLYGYTF.